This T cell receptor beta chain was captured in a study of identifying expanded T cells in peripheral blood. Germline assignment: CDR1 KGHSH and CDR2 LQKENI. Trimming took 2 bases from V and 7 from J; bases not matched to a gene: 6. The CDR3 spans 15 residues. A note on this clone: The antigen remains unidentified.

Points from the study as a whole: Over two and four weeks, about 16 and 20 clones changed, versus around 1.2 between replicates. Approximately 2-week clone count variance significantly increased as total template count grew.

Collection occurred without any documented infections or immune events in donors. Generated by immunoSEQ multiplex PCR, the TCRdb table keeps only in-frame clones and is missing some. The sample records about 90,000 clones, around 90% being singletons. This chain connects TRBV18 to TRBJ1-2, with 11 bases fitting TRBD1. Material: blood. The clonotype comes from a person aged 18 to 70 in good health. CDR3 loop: CASSPWGQGGIGYTF. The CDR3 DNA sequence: TGTGCCAGCTCACCATGGGGACAGGGGGGTATTGGCTACACCTTC.